These 18 T cell receptor beta chains were sequenced from one sample in a study of cytomegalovirus exposure and HLA in healthy donors. With 60 Vbeta and 13 Jbeta primers, the PCR was carried out. Generated by immunoSEQ multiplex PCR, the TCRdb table keeps only in-frame clones and is missing some. The specimen's table records 130,000 or so clones. The sample was PBMCs. The receptors derive from a middle-aged woman in good health and CMV-seronegative.

In DNA, the CDR3 is TGTGCCAGCAGTTACGGGACAACACGGGTTGGATCGGGCTACACCTTC. Translated: CASSYGTTRVGSGYTF. The chain joins TRBV6-6 to TRBJ1-2; a possible D gene is TRBD1 (6 bases). The CDR3 loop spans 16 amino acids. Germline assignment: CDR1 MNHNY and CDR2 SVGAGI (reference sequence). Trimming left V 2 bases short and J 8 bases short, with 21 bases between.

V gene TRBV7-2 combines with J gene TRBJ2-3; D is unresolved. The CDR3 runs to 14 residues. The germline V and J ends were trimmed by 5 bases and 4 bases, with 13 bases remaining between them. Looked up from germline, CDR1 is SGHTA and CDR2 is FQGNSA. The chain's CDR3 is CASSQQAHSDTQYF. CDR3 DNA: TGTGCCAGCAGCCAGCAGGCCCATTCAGATACGCAGTATTTT. The full variable domain, in which reference TRBV7-2 and TRBJ2-3 provide the parts outside the CDR3, is GAGVSQSPSNKVTEKGKDVELRCDPISGHTALYWYRQSLGQGLEFLIYFQGNSAPDKSGLPSDRFSAERTGGSVSTLTIQRTQQEDSAVYLCASSQQAHSDTQYFGPGTRLTVL.

This CDR3 is CASSLDLAGGTDTQYF. The DNA for the CDR3 is TGTGCCAGCAGCTTAGATTTGGCGGGGGGCACAGATACGCAGTATTTT. The chain combines TRBV7-2 with TRBJ2-3, with 7 bases lining up with TRBD2. The germline V gene has CDR1 SGHTA and CDR2 FQGNSA. This CDR3 comprises 16 residues. Trimming removed 1 base from V and 1 base from J; junction bases left unmatched: 5.

This rearrangement joins TRBV7-3 to TRBJ2-2; maybe TRBD2 (5 bases). V lost 5 bases, J lost 3 bases, and 10 bases lay in between. CDR3 length: 14 residues. Germline V CDR1 and CDR2: SGHTA, FQGTGA. Written as DNA, the CDR3 is TGTGCCAGCAGCGCCCAGCGGCACACCGGGGAGCTGTTTTTT. Its protein is CASSAQRHTGELFF.

The genes are TRBV6-5 and TRBJ1-5; D not certain. V shed 2 bases and J shed 2 bases, with 7 bases lying between them. The CDR3 has 14 residues. The germline gives CDR1 MNHEY, CDR2 SVGAGI. CDR3 sequence: CASSYVGGNQPQHF. CDR3 coding DNA: TGTGCCAGCAGTTACGTCGGGGGCAATCAGCCCCAGCATTTT.

The V gene is TRBV7-6, the J gene TRBJ2-5; 10 bases match TRBD2. J was trimmed by 5 bases and V by 1 base; bases with no gene match: 10. Germline loops: CDR1 SGHVS, CDR2 FNYEAQ. The CDR3 contains 17 residues. This chain's CDR3 is CASSLGLSGGARETQYF. The CDR3 nucleotides read TGTGCCAGCAGCTTAGGGCTCAGCGGGGGGGCGAGGGAGACCCAGTACTTC.

The J gene is TRBJ1-2, the V gene TRBV11-2, with D perhaps TRBD1 (5 bases). CDR1 and CDR2 from the germline V gene are SGHAT and FQNNGV. With 5 bases removed from V and 6 bases from J, the gap between germline ends came to 28 bases. The CDR3 sequence is 18 residues long. The CDR3 is CASSGLRRKIPKDNGYTF. The CDR3 DNA is TGTGCCAGCAGCGGCTTAAGAAGAAAGATCCCCAAGGACAATGGCTACACCTTC.

V and J are TRBV6-1 and TRBJ2-6; D possibly corresponds to TRBD2 (5 bases). V was shortened by 8 bases and J by 0 bases, with 11 bases between the two germline ends. Germline V gene lookup returns CDR1 MNHNS and CDR2 SASEGT. CDR3 length equals 15 residues. The CDR3 bases are TGTGCCAGCGGGGAGCGGTTCTCTGGGGCCAACGTCCTGACTTTC. It specifies CASGERFSGANVLTF.

With regard to this clone: Germline and junction disagree at one end, which may indicate a read error. V and J are TRBV10-3 and TRBJ2-1, with a possible D match to TRBD2 (6 bases). Germline lookup yields CDR1 ENHRY and CDR2 SYGVKD. There are 12 residues in the CDR3. CDR3 amino acids: CANRDSNNEQFF. In nucleotides, the CDR3 is TGTGCCAACCGGGACTCCAACAATGAGCAGTTCTTC.

CDR3 coding DNA: TGCGCCAGCAGCGCGGGGAGTTTGGCCGCGAGCCTAAACACCATATATTTT. As protein: CASSAGSLAASLNTIYF. The chain couples TRBV5-1 to TRBJ1-3; D gene ambiguous. This CDR3 spans 17 amino acids. Trimming left V 4 bases short and J 6 bases short, with 23 bases between. Germline V CDR1 and CDR2: SGHRS, YFSETQ.

V usage is TRBV7-2 and J usage is TRBJ1-5, with D possibly TRBD1 on 6 matching bases. Germline assignment: CDR1 SGHTA and CDR2 FQGNSA. Trimming removed 3 bases from V and 0 bases from J, with 12 bases in between. The CDR3 contains 16 residues. The CDR3, as DNA: TGTGCCAGCAGCTTTGGACAGCCTTATAGCAATCAGCCCCAGCATTTT. It encodes CASSFGQPYSNQPQHF.

The genes are TRBV5-4 and TRBJ1-3; 7 bases are shared with TRBD1. The CDR3 covers 14 residues. Germline assignment: CDR1 SGHNT and CDR2 YYREEE (reference sequence). Trimming cost V 4 bases and J 2 bases; bases outside gene matches: 3. CDR3 loop: CASSQGTAGNTIYF. The CDR3 region has the DNA TGTGCCAGCAGCCAGGGGACAGCTGGAAACACCATATATTTT.

The chain joins TRBV7-3 to TRBJ1-6; 9 bases are a match to TRBD1. The germline CDR1 and CDR2 sequences are SGHTA and FQGTGA. The ends lost 4 bases at V and 8 bases at J; junction bases unmatched: 6. This CDR3 has 15 amino acids. This CDR3 reads CASSSQGQGYSPLHF. In nucleotides, the CDR3 is TGTGCCAGCAGCTCCCAGGGACAGGGTTATTCACCCCTCCACTTT.

V gene TRBV10-3 combines with J gene TRBJ2-3, with a possible D match to TRBD1 (8 bases). Trimming removed 7 bases at V and 5 bases at J, with 22 bases between. CDR1 and CDR2 from the germline V gene are ENHRY and SYGVKD. The CDR3 covers 16 residues. The CDR3 coding sequence is TGTGCCATCACCAGCGGGAACAGGGGGTCAGGAGATACGCAGTATTTT. This encodes CAITSGNRGSGDTQYF.

The chain employs TRBV5-4 and TRBJ1-4, with D possibly being TRBD1 (6 bases). Germline V gene lookup returns CDR1 SGHNT and CDR2 YYREEE (reference sequence). The CDR3 loop spans 14 amino acids. Trimming cost V 1 base and J 3 bases, with 7 bases left between them. The CDR3 DNA reads TGTGCCAGCAGCTTGAGGACAGCTAATGAAAAACTGTTTTTT. The encoded protein is CASSLRTANEKLFF.

CDR3 sequence: CASSYGGASNQPQHF. DNA for the CDR3: TGTGCCAGCAGTTACGGCGGGGCTAGCAATCAGCCCCAGCATTTT. V is TRBV6-6 and J is TRBJ1-5; tentatively, D is TRBD1 (5 bases). V was clipped by 2 bases and J by 0 bases, with 8 bases between them. CDR3 length: 15 residues. Germline V gene sequence: CDR1 MNHNY, CDR2 SVGAGI (reference sequence).

The genes are TRBV9 and TRBJ2-5, with 7 bases aligning to TRBD1. The DNA matches TRBJ2-7 better at its end, which makes the J call doubtful. In germline, CDR1 is SGDLS, CDR2 YYNGEE. The CDR3 spans 13 residues. The CDR3 nucleotides read TGTGCCAGCAGCGCCGGGGACAGCTACGAGCAGTACTTC. This encodes CASSAGDSYEQYF.

The V gene is TRBV7-9, the J gene TRBJ2-1; D not certain. The CDR3 spans 18 residues. Germline lookup yields CDR1 SEHNR and CDR2 FQNEAQ (reference sequence). V was clipped by 1 base and J by 7 bases, with 23 bases between them. The DNA of the CDR3 is TGTGCCAGCAGCTTAGATGTCTGGTTGGTACCAGACTCAAATGAGCAGTTCTTC. Translated, it gives CASSLDVWLVPDSNEQFF.